This paragraph reports one TCR beta chain. These data come from a study of blood T cell repertoires in COVID-19. Profiled with immunoSEQ multiplex PCR; TCRdb holds only in-frame clones, not every one. The sample records hundreds of thousands of clones, roughly four fifths being singletons. Participants were aged roughly 18 to 90 years from roughly 25 US areas. Exposed volunteers were people who met a COVID-19 case within 2 weeks before study entry. The specimen was PBMCs or T cells enriched from blood (not recorded which). The TCR comes from a middle-aged man who had been exposed to COVID-19.

The CDR3 nucleotides read TGTGCCTGGAGTGTTGCAGGTTATGAAGCTTTCTTT. Encoded protein: CAWSVAGYEAFF. J is TRBJ1-1 and V is TRBV30; D uncertain. The V and J ends lost 0 bases and 7 bases respectively, with 9 bases between them. The V gene's germline CDR1 is GTSNPN and CDR2 SVGIG (reference sequence). The CDR3 sequence is 12 residues long.